This TCR beta chain stems from a study of blood T cell repertoires in COVID-19. Study-wide background: From T cells, B-cell-depleted T cells, or PBMCs came the material, which was cDNA or gDNA.

Residents of 24 US areas, aged roughly 18 to 89 years, made up the participants. Symptom resolution, clearance, or two negative PCRs marked donors in Cohort 3 as recovered. The CDR3 sequence is 15 residues long. Per germline, CDR1 SEHNR and CDR2 FQNEAQ (reference sequence). The V gene lost 1 base and the J gene lost 5 bases, with 13 bases spanning the gap. This clone was observed once. Original handling: The assay estimated nucleated cells by amplifying reference gene primers. The repertoire was sequenced with immunoSEQ multiplex PCR; TCRdb's copy has only in-frame clones and lacks some. Clone size and V and J calls were adopted from that table, with D and trimming inferred from the DNA. The table lists some 200,000 clones, 87% of them singletons.

Material for sequencing was PBMCs or T cells enriched from blood (not recorded which). J is TRBJ2-3 and V is TRBV7-9; D gene unclear. This clonotype was obtained from a woman aged 25 to 39 who had recovered from COVID-19. CDR3 in DNA: TGTGCCAGCAGCTTAGAACGGCTAGTTGAAGATACGCAGTATTTT. Its protein is CASSLERLVEDTQYF.